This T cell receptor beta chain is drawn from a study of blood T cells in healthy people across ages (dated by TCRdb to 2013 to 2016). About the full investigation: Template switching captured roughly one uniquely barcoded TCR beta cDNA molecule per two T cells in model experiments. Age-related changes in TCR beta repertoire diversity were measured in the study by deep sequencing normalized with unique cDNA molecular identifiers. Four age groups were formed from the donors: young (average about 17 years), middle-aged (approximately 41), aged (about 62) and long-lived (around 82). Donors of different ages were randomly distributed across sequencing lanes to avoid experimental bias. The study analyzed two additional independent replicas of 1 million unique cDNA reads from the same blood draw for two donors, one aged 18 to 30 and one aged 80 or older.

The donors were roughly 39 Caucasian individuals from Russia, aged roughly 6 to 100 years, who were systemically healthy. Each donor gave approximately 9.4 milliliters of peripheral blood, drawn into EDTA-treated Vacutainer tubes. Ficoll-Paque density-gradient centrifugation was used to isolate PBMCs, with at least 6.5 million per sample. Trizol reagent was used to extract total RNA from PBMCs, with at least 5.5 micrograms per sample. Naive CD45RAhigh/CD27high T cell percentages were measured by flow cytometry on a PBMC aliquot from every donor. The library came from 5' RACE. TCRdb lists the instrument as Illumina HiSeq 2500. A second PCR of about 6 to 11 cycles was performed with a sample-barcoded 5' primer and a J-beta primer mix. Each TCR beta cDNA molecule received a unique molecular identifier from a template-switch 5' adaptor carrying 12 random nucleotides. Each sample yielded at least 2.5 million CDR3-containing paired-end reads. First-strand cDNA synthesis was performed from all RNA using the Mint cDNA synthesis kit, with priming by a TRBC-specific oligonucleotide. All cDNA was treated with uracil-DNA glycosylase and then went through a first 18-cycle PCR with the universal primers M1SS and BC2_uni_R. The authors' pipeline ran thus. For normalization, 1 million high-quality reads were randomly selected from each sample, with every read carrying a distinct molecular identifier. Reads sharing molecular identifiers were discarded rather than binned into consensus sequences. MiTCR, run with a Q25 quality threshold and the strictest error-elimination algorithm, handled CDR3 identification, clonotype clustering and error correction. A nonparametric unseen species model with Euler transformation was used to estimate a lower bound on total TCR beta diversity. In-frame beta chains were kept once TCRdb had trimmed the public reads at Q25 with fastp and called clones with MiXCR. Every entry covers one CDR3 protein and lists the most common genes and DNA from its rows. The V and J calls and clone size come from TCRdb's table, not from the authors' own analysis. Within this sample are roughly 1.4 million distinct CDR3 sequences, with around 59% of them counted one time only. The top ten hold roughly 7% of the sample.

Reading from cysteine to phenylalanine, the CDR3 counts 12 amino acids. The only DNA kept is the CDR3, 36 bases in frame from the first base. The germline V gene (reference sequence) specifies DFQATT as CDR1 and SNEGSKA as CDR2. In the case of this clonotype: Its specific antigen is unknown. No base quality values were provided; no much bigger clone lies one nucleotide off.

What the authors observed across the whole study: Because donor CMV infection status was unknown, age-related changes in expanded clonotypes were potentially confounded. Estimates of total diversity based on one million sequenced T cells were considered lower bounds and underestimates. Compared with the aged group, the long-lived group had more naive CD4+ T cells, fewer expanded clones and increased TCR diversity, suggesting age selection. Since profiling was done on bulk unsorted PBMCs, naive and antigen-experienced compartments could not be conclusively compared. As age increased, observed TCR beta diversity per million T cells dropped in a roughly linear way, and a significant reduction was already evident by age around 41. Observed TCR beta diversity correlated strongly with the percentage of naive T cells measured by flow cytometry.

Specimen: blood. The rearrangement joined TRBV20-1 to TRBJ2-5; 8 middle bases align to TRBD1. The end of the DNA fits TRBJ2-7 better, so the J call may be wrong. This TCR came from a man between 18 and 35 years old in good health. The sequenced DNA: TGCAGTGCTGCCGGGACAGGTTACGAGCAGTACTTC. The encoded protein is CSAAGTGYEQYF.